Listed below are T cell receptor beta chains from one sample, sequenced in a study of shared clonotypes between healthy human individuals. The method was immunoSEQ multiplex PCR; TCRdb's version includes in-frame clones alone and lacks a portion of them. The sample has about 610,000 clones; roughly 97% are singletons. Material for sequencing was naive CD4+ T cells sorted from blood. All receptors derive from a woman under 40 in good health. The CDR3 runs from the conserved cysteine through the conserved F or W. D genes are given only for firm matches. Not every row has a clone size; where given, it reads once, few, many or a size class.

d_call,v_call,clone_size,j_call,cdr3_nt,cdr3_aa
TRBD2,TRBV30,-,TRBJ2-7,TGTGCCTGGACTTGGGAGGGTTCGACCTACGAGCAGTACTTC,CAWTWEGSTYEQYF
-,TRBV28,once,TRBJ2-2,TGTGCCAGCAGTTGGTCTAGTGCGTCCGGGGAGCTGTTTTTT,CASSWSSASGELFF
TRBD1,TRBV27,-,TRBJ2-7,TGTGCCAGCAGTTCCTCCCGGGACAGGGCGCCCGAGCAGTACTTC,CASSSSRDRAPEQYF
-,TRBV5-4,-,TRBJ2-1,TGTGCCAGCAGCTTGGCGTCGACACTGTACAATGAGCAGTTCTTC,CASSLASTLYNEQFF
-,TRBV20-1,once,TRBJ2-1,TGCAGTGCTAGAGTTAACAATGAGCAGTTCTTC,CSARVNNEQFF
-,TRBV7-9,few,TRBJ2-1,TGTGCCAGCAGCTTAGGATCCCTGGGTAATGAGCAGTTCTTC,CASSLGSLGNEQFF
-,TRBV5-4,-,TRBJ1-1,TGTGCCAGCAGCTTGGATCAGACCACTGAAGCTTTCTTT,CASSLDQTTEAFF
-,TRBV7-9,-,TRBJ1-4,TGTGCCAGCACCCACAGTGCAACTAATGAAAAACTGTTTTTT,CASTHSATNEKLFF
-,TRBV7-9,few,TRBJ2-5,TGTGCCAGCAGCTCGTACCCCAGTACCAACCAAGAGACCCAGTACTTC,CASSSYPSTNQETQYF
-,TRBV28,-,TRBJ1-5,TGTGCCAGCAGCGCTGCCAATCAGCCCCAGCATTTT,CASSAANQPQHF
-,TRBV6-5,-,TRBJ2-7,TGTGCCAGCGGAGGATCTTGGGGCGAGCAGTACTTC,CASGGSWGEQYF
-,TRBV28,-,TRBJ1-1,TGTGCCAGCAGAACAGGGTGGATCACTGAAGCTTTCTTT,CASRTGWITEAFF
-,TRBV28,-,TRBJ1-5,TGTGCCAGCAGTTCCCCCAGGGGAAATAGCAATCAGCCCCAGCATTTT,CASSSPRGNSNQPQHF
-,TRBV5-1,-,TRBJ2-7,TGCGCCAGCAGCTTAGAAAGGGGGTACGAGCAGTACTTC,CASSLERGYEQYF
TRBD2,TRBV10-1,once,TRBJ2-2,TGCGCCAGCAGCGATAGCGGGAGGGCCCCCGGCGGGGAGCTGTTTTTT,CASSDSGRAPGGELFF
TRBD2,TRBV7-2,-,TRBJ2-7,TGTGCCAGCAGCCTAGCGAGCGGGGCTTCCTACGAGCAGTACTTC,CASSLASGASYEQYF
-,TRBV15,-,TRBJ2-7,TGTGCCACCAGCAGAGCAGCGGAATACGAGCAGTACTTC,CATSRAAEYEQYF
TRBD2,TRBV19,-,TRBJ2-1,TGTGCCAGTAGTTTCCAACTAGCGGGAGGAGAGCAGTTCTTC,CASSFQLAGGEQFF
TRBD1,TRBV29-1,few,TRBJ2-2,TGCAGCGTTGCAGCGGACAGGGGAGGGGAGCTGTTTTTT,CSVAADRGGELFF
TRBD1,TRBV7-8,-,TRBJ2-7,TGTGCCAGCAGCTTGGGAGTGGGCGGGACAGGGCCCTACGAGCAGTACTTC,CASSLGVGGTGPYEQYF
-,TRBV15,-,TRBJ2-1,TGTGCCACCAGCAGAGTCACTTGGCTAGGGTCGAGCTCCTACAATGAGCAGTTCTTC,CATSRVTWLGSSSYNEQFF
TRBD2,TRBV5-1,-,TRBJ2-1,TGCGCCAGCAGCCCGACGACTAGCGGGAGTGGGTCCTACAATGAGCAGTTCTTC,CASSPTTSGSGSYNEQFF
-,TRBV30,-,TRBJ2-5,TGTGCCTGGAGTGTGAACGATCAAGAGACCCAGTACTTC,CAWSVNDQETQYF
-,TRBV2,once,TRBJ2-6,TGTGCCAGCAGTGTGGCAATCTCTGGGGCCAACGTCCTGACTTTC,CASSVAISGANVLTF
-,TRBV18,-,TRBJ2-2,TGTGCCAGCTCACCCGAGAACACCGGGGAGCTGTTTTTT,CASSPENTGELFF
TRBD1,TRBV12-5,-,TRBJ2-1,TGTGCTAGTGGTTTTTCAACCTCCTCCGGGACAGGGTCGACACCATTTGAAAACAATGAGCAGTTCTTC,CASGFSTSSGTGSTPFENNEQFF
-,TRBV7-6,-,TRBJ2-1,TGTGCCAGCAGCTCTGGAAGGAAGGCCTACAACAATGAGCAGTTCTTC,CASSSGRKAYNNEQFF
-,TRBV5-5,-,TRBJ1-3,TGTGCCAGCAGAACCTCAGGGGACTCTGGAAACACCATATATTTT,CASRTSGDSGNTIYF
-,TRBV6-1,-,TRBJ1-2,TGTGCCAGCAGTGAAATGGTCGGGGGCTATGGCTACACCTTC,CASSEMVGGYGYTF
TRBD1,TRBV27,-,TRBJ1-2,TGTGCCAGCAGAAACAGGGGTAGTGATGGCTACACCTTC,CASRNRGSDGYTF
-,TRBV15,once,TRBJ2-3,TGTGCCACCAGCGGCGGCGGGAGCACAGATACGCAGTATTTT,CATSGGGSTDTQYF
TRBD1,TRBV15,-,TRBJ2-1,TGTGCCACCAGCAGAAACCGTAACAGGGGAATCAATGAGCAGTTCTTC,CATSRNRNRGINEQFF
-,TRBV5-1,-,TRBJ1-2,TGCGCCAGCAGCTCAGGGGTTTTGGGCTATGGCTACACCTTC,CASSSGVLGYGYTF
-,TRBV2,-,TRBJ1-2,TGTGCCAGCAGTGAAAAAGCGGACGGGAAAAACTATGGCTACACCTTC,CASSEKADGKNYGYTF
-,TRBV2,-,TRBJ2-1,TGTGCCAGCATGAGGGAGGCCTACAATGAGCAGTTCTTC,CASMREAYNEQFF
-,TRBV14,few,TRBJ2-7,TGTGCCAGCTCAAGTGCCCACGAGCAGTACTTC,CASSSAHEQYF
-,TRBV28,-,TRBJ1-2,TGTGCCAGCAGTTTATCGGGCAGGTCTGGTTACACCTTC,CASSLSGRSGYTF
TRBD2,TRBV28,once,TRBJ2-3,TGTGCCAGCAGTTCCGGGACTAGCGGGAGAGGAGATACGCAGTATTTT,CASSSGTSGRGDTQYF
-,TRBV6-4,-,TRBJ2-2,TGTGCCAGCAGTCGTGGGTCAGGCACCGGGGAGCTGTTTTTT,CASSRGSGTGELFF
-,TRBV28,-,TRBJ2-1,TGTGCCAGCAGATTTAGTGGCAATGAGCAGTTCTTC,CASRFSGNEQFF
-,TRBV5-8,-,TRBJ2-2,TGTGCCAGCAAAGGACTGAGAAACACCGGGGAGCTGTTTTTT,CASKGLRNTGELFF
-,TRBV5-1,-,TRBJ1-2,TGCGCCAGCAGCTTGGGGGAAAGCCGCTACACCTTC,CASSLGESRYTF
TRBD1,TRBV7-6,-,TRBJ2-7,TGTGCCAGCAGCTTATCGACAGGGGCCACCTACGAGCAGTACTTC,CASSLSTGATYEQYF
-,TRBV7-2,-,TRBJ2-3,TGTGCCAGCAGCTTAAGCGGGACATTGGCAGATACGCAGTATTTT,CASSLSGTLADTQYF
TRBD1,TRBV27,-,TRBJ2-4,TGTGCCAGCAGTTTGGCAGGGGGCGGAAACATTCAGTACTTC,CASSLAGGGNIQYF
-,TRBV28,-,TRBJ2-7,TGTGCCAGCAGTGGGGACTGGCGGGTTCTGTCCTACGAGCAGTACTTC,CASSGDWRVLSYEQYF